This T cell receptor beta chain was sequenced for a study of early T cells in non-severe SARS-CoV-2 infection. About the research overall: Bulk RNA isolated from unsorted whole blood underwent sequencing; chains were not paired.

Individual cDNA molecules each received unique molecular identifiers attached to them. One entry per CDR3 protein results from TCRdb running MiXCR on the 5' RACE reads. The sample records about 50,000 distinct CDR3 sequences, 7.5% to 10% being singletons. This clonotype appeared many times. The antigen remains unidentified. Germline V gene lookup returns CDR1 LGHDT and CDR2 YNNKEL (reference sequence). V was clipped by 6 bases and J by 4 bases; unmatched bases: 0. The CDR3 has 12 residues. Overall study findings and caveats: Comparison of clonotypes with VDJdb favored anti-spike CD8 responses while missing private and CD4 specificities.

This chain uses TRBV3-1 with TRBJ2-5; 9 nucleotides align to TRBD2. The sample comprised whole blood. The source of this sequence is an adult who was a healthcare worker with PCR-confirmed SARS-CoV-2 infection or an uninfected control (not recorded which). In DNA form, the CDR3 reads TGTGCCAGCAGACTAGCGGGAGAGACCCAGTACTTC. Translated: CASRLAGETQYF.